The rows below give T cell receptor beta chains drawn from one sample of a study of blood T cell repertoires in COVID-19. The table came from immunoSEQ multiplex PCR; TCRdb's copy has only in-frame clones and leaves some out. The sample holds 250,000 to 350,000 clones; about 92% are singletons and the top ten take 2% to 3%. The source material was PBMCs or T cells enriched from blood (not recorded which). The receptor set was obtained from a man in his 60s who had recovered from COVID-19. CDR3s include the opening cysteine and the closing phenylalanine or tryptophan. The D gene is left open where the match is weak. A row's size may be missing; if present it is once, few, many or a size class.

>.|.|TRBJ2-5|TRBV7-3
TGTGCCAGCAGCCCATCCCCCATGGCAGGGGAGACCCAGTACTTC
CASSPSPMAGETQYF
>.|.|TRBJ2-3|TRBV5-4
TGTGCCAGCAGCTTGGCCGGGACGGGGGGCGCAGATACGCAGTATTTT
CASSLAGTGGADTQYF
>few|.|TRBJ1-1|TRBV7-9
TGTGCCAGCAGCTTAGGAAGCGCTGAAGCTTTCTTT
CASSLGSAEAFF
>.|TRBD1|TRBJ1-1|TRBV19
TGTGCCAGTAGATGGGGACAGGTGAACACTGAAGCTTTCTTT
CASRWGQVNTEAFF
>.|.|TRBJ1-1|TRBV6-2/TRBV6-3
TGTGCCAGCAGTGACCCAGGGTTCGCTGAAGCTTTCTTT
CASSDPGFAEAFF
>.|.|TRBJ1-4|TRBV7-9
TGTGCCAGCAGCTCTCCAGAGGGCTCTAATGAAAAACTGTTTTTT
CASSSPEGSNEKLFF
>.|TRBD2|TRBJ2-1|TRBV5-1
TGCGCCACCACGATAGCGGGGGACTCCTACAATGAGCAGTTCTTC
CATTIAGDSYNEQFF
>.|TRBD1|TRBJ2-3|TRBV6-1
TGTGCCAGCAGTGGATCACAGGGGGCGCGAAAAGATACGCAGTATTTT
CASSGSQGARKDTQYF
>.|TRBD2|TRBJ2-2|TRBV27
TGTGCCAGCAGTCTGACTAGCGGGAGGGAGGATGGCACCGGGGAGCTGTTTTTT
CASSLTSGREDGTGELFF
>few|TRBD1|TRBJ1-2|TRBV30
TGTGCCACAACAACCCATTCGACAGGGGGCGTTGGCTACACCTTC
CATTTHSTGGVGYTF
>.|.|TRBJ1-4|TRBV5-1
TGCGCCAGCGGAGAGACAACTAATGAAAAACTGTTTTTT
CASGETTNEKLFF
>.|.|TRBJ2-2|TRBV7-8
TGTGCCAGCAGCTTATTTGGGGGCGCGAACACCGGGGAGCTGTTTTTT
CASSLFGGANTGELFF
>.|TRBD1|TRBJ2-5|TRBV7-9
TGTGCCAGCAGCCCACAGGGGCGTCGGGAGACCCAGTACTTC
CASSPQGRRETQYF
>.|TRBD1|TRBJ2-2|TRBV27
TGTGCCAGCAGTCCGTCCGGACAGGGGGACGGGGAGCTGTTTTTT
CASSPSGQGDGELFF
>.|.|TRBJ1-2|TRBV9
TGTGCCAGCAGCGTAGGGGCCTCATTGGGCTACACCTTC
CASSVGASLGYTF
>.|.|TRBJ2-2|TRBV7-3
TGTGCCAGCAGCTTAAGCGGAACAGGGCCCGGGGAGCTGTTTTTT
CASSLSGTGPGELFF
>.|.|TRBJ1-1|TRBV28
TGTGCCAGCATGGAGGGAGTGAACACTGAAGCTTTCTTT
CASMEGVNTEAFF
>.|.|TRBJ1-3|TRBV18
TGTGCCAGCTCATTAAGACAGCGCTCTGGAAACACCATATATTTT
CASSLRQRSGNTIYF
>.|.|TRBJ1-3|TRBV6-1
TGTGCCAGCAGTGAGACAGCTGGAAACACCATATATTTT
CASSETAGNTIYF
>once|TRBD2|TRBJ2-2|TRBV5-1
TGCGCCAGCAGCTTGCGGGGGGCGAACACCGGGGAGCTGTTTTTT
CASSLRGANTGELFF
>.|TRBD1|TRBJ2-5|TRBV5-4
TGTGCCAGCAGCGACCGGGACAGGGGTCGACCGGAGACCCAGTACTTC
CASSDRDRGRPETQYF
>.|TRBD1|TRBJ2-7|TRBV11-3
TGTGCCAGCACCGGGACAGAAAGTTACGAGCAGTACTTC
CASTGTESYEQYF
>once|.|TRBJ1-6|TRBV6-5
TGTGCCAGTAGAACAGCGGTTGCGGCCCACTTT
CASRTAVAAHF
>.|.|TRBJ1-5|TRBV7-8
TGTGCCAGCAGCGGCAGGACAGCGGGGCAGCCCCAGCATTTT
CASSGRTAGQPQHF
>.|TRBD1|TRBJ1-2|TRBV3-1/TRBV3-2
TGTGCCAGCAGCCAAGATCGTGACAGGGGTCCGGGTGAAGGCTACACCTTC
CASSQDRDRGPGEGYTF
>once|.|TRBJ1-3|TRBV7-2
TGTGCCAGCAGCTTCAGACAGGTTGGAGCTGGAAACACCATATATTTT
CASSFRQVGAGNTIYF
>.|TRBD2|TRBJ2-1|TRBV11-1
TGTGCCAGCAGCCCAAGCGGGGGGGCCGAAGGAGAGCAGTTCTTC
CASSPSGGAEGEQFF
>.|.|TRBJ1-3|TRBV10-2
TGCGCCAGCAGTGGGACATCTGGAAACACCATATATTTT
CASSGTSGNTIYF
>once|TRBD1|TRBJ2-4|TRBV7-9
TGTGCCAGCAGCTCCGGGACAGGGGGTAACATTCAGTACTTC
CASSSGTGGNIQYF
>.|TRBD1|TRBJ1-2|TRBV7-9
TGTGCCAGCAGGGGAGGGACAGGGTTTGATGGCTACACCTTC
CASRGGTGFDGYTF
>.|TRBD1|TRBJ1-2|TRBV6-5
TGTGCCAGCAGCATTGACAGGGCCTATGGCTACACCTTC
CASSIDRAYGYTF
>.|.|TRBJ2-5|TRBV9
TGTGCCAGCAGCATACACGGGGGTGGAGAGACCCAGTACTTC
CASSIHGGGETQYF
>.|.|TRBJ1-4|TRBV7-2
TGTGCCAGCAGCTCAAGTGGGACATTTAGGCATGAAAAACTGTTTTTT
CASSSSGTFRHEKLFF
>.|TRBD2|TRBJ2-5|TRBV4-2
TGTGCCAGCAGCCAGGTAGCGGGAGGGGAAGGAGAGACCCAGTACTTC
CASSQVAGGEGETQYF
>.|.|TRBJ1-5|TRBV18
TGTGCCAGCTCACTTGCCAGGGGAAGCAATCAGCCCCAGCATTTT
CASSLARGSNQPQHF
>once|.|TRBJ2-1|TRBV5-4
TGTGCCAGCAGCACACCGGGACTCGACTACAATGAGCAGTTCTTC
CASSTPGLDYNEQFF
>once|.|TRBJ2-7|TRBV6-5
TGTGCCAGCAGTCCTCGGAGAAACTCCTACGAGCAGTACTTC
CASSPRRNSYEQYF
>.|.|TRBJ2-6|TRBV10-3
TGTGCCATCAGCGCCGGGACACTAAACTCTGGGGCCAACGTCCTGACTTTC
CAISAGTLNSGANVLTF
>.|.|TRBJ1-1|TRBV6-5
TGTGCCAGCGGCAGGGGAGTGACGGCTGAAGCTTTCTTT
CASGRGVTAEAFF
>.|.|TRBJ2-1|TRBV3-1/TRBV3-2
TGTGCCAGCAGCTTTCGGACAGGGAGGGGTGAGCAGTTCTTC
CASSFRTGRGEQFF
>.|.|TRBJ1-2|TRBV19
TGTGCCAGTAGCCTTACTCCGGCCGGGACTAACTATGGCTACACCTTC
CASSLTPAGTNYGYTF
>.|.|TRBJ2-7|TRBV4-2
TGTGCCAGCAGCCAGACACAGGGCTCAGGGTACGAGCAGTACTTC
CASSQTQGSGYEQYF
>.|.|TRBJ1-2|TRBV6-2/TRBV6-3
TGTGCCAGCAGCAGTTACAGGGAAAGCGGCTACACCTTC
CASSSYRESGYTF